This TCR beta chain is drawn from a study of CD4 T cells in relation to SARS-CoV-2 and coronaviruses. Study-wide points: In roughly 60% of donors, memory CD4+ clonotypes crossrecognized SARS-CoV-2 and at least one common cold coronavirus spike.

CD4+ T cells from unexposed donors were obtained before the COVID-19 pandemic (2011-2018). Naive and memory CD4+ T cell DNA was deep-sequenced without culture. Assay used: immunoSEQ multiplex PCR; TCRdb lists only in-frame clones, some missing. The table includes tens of thousands of clones, 70% to 90% detected once. The V and J ends lost 3 bases and 7 bases respectively, with 9 bases between them. CDR1 and CDR2 (germline): SGHNT, YENEEA. This CDR3 comprises 13 residues. For this clone: Its target is unknown.

The origin of this receptor is a human donor in good health. This sequence joins TRBV11-3 and TRBJ2-2, with a tentative D call TRBD1 (5 bases). The specimen was memory CD4+ T cells from PBMCs. The CDR3 nucleotides are TGTGCCAGCAGCTTCCACAGGAACGGGGAGCTGTTTTTT. Its protein is CASSFHRNGELFF.